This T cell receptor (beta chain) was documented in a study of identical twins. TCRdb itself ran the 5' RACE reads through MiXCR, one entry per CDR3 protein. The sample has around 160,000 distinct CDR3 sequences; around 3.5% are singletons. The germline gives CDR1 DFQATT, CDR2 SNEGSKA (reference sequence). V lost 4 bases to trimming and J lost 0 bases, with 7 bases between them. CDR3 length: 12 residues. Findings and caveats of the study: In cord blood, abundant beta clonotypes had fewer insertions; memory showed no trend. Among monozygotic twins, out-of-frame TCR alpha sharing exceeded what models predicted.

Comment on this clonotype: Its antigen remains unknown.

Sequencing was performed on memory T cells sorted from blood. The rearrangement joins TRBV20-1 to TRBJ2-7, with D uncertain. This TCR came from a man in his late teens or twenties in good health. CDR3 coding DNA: TGCAGTGCTACTCCCCTCTCCTACGAGCAGTACTTC. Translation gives CSATPLSYEQYF.